The text below deals with one T cell receptor (beta chain). Its antigen is not known. The sample is drawn from a study of Graves' ophthalmopathy and Graves' hyperthyroidism. Overall study findings and caveats: Ophthalmopathy progression prediction by the model yielded a sensitivity of about 69% and a specificity of roughly 74%.

Using RNA transcripts, the TCR beta CDR3 regions were amplified. RT-PCR in the first round used HTBI primers; a second-round multiplex PCR followed. TCRdb passed the multiplex PCR reads through MiXCR, listing each CDR3 protein once. The sample holds a few hundred thousand distinct CDR3 sequences, approximately 17% seen once. This TCR was recovered from an adult woman with stable Graves' hyperthyroidism. The sequenced sample was peripheral blood.

The CDR3 sequence is CASSPPTGAYNEQFF. The CDR3 DNA reads as TGTGCCAGCAGCCCCCCGACAGGGGCCTACAATGAGCAGTTCTTC. The chain employs TRBV12-3 or TRBV12-4 and TRBJ2-1; the match to TRBD1 covers 8 bases. V shed 6 bases and J 2 bases; nucleotides not matched to a gene: 6. The CDR3 spans 15 residues.